The 11 T cell receptor beta chains reported below all come from one sample, sequenced in a study of cytotoxic CD8 clonotypes in ibrutinib-treated CLL (dated by TCRdb to the early 2020s). This specimen's time point label, interpreted: approximately eleven months on ibrutinib. Library creation used the immunoSEQ multiplex PCR assay. Held by TCRdb, this immuneACCESS table contains in-frame sequences only and omits some clones. Under half of the omission traces to an unresolved V gene where checked; the cause of the rest is unknown. The sample has about 140,000 clones on record, roughly 80% of them singletons. The ten largest clonotypes hold 25% to 35% of the sample. The source material was PBMCs, sampled after 12 months of ibrutinib treatment. The receptor set was obtained from a human donor with chronic lymphocytic leukemia.

The chain couples TRBV7-8 to TRBJ1-5; TRBD1 agrees at 11 bases. CDR1 and CDR2 (germline): SGHVS, FQNEAQ. V was clipped by 5 bases and J by 0 bases; unmatched bases: 9. CDR3 length: 18 residues. The CDR3 nucleotides are TGTGCCAGCAGCCCCGGACAGGGGGCCGTGTATAGCAATCAGCCCCAGCATTTT. Translated, it gives CASSPGQGAVYSNQPQHF.

This chain uses TRBV30 with TRBJ1-5, with D tentatively TRBD1 (6 bases). Germline lookup yields CDR1 GTSNPN and CDR2 SVGIG (reference sequence). The CDR3 sequence is 16 residues long. V was shortened by 4 bases and J by 2 bases, with 18 bases between the two germline ends. CDR3 protein: CAWMTGGVSGNQPQHF. DNA of the CDR3: TGTGCCTGGATGACAGGTGGGGTCAGTGGCAATCAGCCCCAGCATTTT. Combining the CDR3 with reference TRBV30 and TRBJ1-5 gives the whole variable domain SQTIHQWPATLVQPVGSPLSLECTVEGTSNPNLYWYRQAAGRGLQLLFYSVGIGQISSEVPQNLSASRPQDRQFILSSKKLLLSDSGFYLCAWMTGGVSGNQPQHFGDGTRLSIL.

This chain joins TRBV6-6 and TRBJ1-4; D not resolved. The CDR3 is 16 residues long. CDR1 and CDR2 from the germline V gene are MNHNY and SVGAGI (reference sequence). Deletions cut 0 bases from V and 7 bases from J, with 15 bases between. This CDR3 reads CASSYSVAGMGEKLFF. The CDR3 DNA reads TGTGCCAGCAGTTACTCGGTCGCGGGGATGGGTGAAAAACTGTTTTTT.

The CDR3 region is CAWRRSSGNTIYF. Here the CDR3 DNA reads TGTGCCTGGAGACGGAGCTCTGGAAACACCATATATTTT. V gene TRBV30 combines with J gene TRBJ1-3; D uncertain. The CDR3 totals 13 residues. Germline CDR1 reads GTSNPN; CDR2 reads SVGIG (reference sequence). V was cut by 3 bases and J by 0 bases, with 6 bases left in between.

This chain links TRBV28 with TRBJ2-7, with TRBD1 matching 9 bases. CDR1 is MDHEN, CDR2 SYDVKM, per germline. CDR3 length: 18 residues. V lost 6 bases and J lost 0; bases outside the gene matches: 15. CDR3 sequence (DNA): TGTGCCAGCAGGCAATGGGACAGGGCGTCGGTCTTCTCCTACGAGCAGTACTTC. Its translation: CASRQWDRASVFSYEQYF.

The chain links TRBV6-8 to TRBJ2-1; a possible D gene is TRBD1 (6 bases). The CDR3 totals 14 residues. The germline V and J ends were trimmed by 5 bases and 5 bases, with 13 bases remaining between them. The V gene's germline CDR1 is MNHGY and CDR2 SAAAGT. DNA of the CDR3: TGTGCCAGCAGTCCCGGACAGAAAAACAATGAGCAGTTCTTC. This encodes CASSPGQKNNEQFF.

The chain joins TRBV7-9 to TRBJ2-5; TRBD1 matches 8 bases. Losses at the gene ends were 4 bases for V and 1 base for J; bases not matched to a gene: 8. This CDR3 is 16 amino acids long. Germline values: CDR1 SEHNR, CDR2 FQNEAQ (reference sequence). Written as DNA, the CDR3 is TGTGCCAGCAGCTCAACCCGGGACAGGACCCAAGAGACCCAGTACTTC. It codes for CASSSTRDRTQETQYF.

The chain links TRBV5-1 to TRBJ2-1; D not certain. Between the trimmed V and J ends, which lost 0 bases and 4 bases, there was a span of 14 bases. There are 16 residues in the CDR3. Germline V gives CDR1 SGHRS, CDR2 YFSETQ. This chain's CDR3 is CASSLGLRLGYNEQFF. The CDR3 nucleotides read TGCGCCAGCAGCTTGGGGCTCCGCTTGGGATACAATGAGCAGTTCTTC.

The chain combines TRBV4-2 with TRBJ1-5; the D is unclear. Germline CDR1 and CDR2: LGHNA and YNFKEQ. The germline V and J ends were trimmed by 6 bases and 3 bases, with 21 bases remaining between them. The CDR3 totals 17 residues. CDR3 in amino acids: CASSRDLGGSINQPQHF. The CDR3 DNA sequence: TGTGCCAGCAGTAGGGATTTGGGAGGGTCGATCAATCAGCCCCAGCATTTT.

This chain joins TRBV28 and TRBJ2-7; 8 positions agree with TRBD1. Germline assignment: CDR1 MDHEN and CDR2 SYDVKM. The CDR3 loop spans 16 amino acids. With V trimmed by 1 base and J by 3 bases, 8 bases remained unmatched. The CDR3 DNA sequence: TGTGCCAGCAGTTTATTTGCACAGGGGGTTCGCTACGAGCAGTACTTC. Translating gives CASSLFAQGVRYEQYF.

This rearrangement joins TRBV7-9 to TRBJ2-7, with 7 bases that match TRBD2. V was pared by 4 bases and J by 6 bases, with 9 bases of the junction left unmatched. Germline loops: CDR1 SEHNR, CDR2 FQNEAQ (reference sequence). The CDR3 loop spans 14 amino acids. CDR3: CASSYGRWGGEQYF. Written as DNA, the CDR3 is TGTGCCAGCAGCTACGGTAGATGGGGGGGCGAGCAGTACTTC.